The rows below give T cell receptor beta chains drawn from one sample of a study of T cell changes during pregnancy in multiple sclerosis. Assay: immunoSEQ multiplex PCR; the TCRdb copy retains only in-frame clones and omits some. The profile covers tens of thousands of clones, with about nine tenths appearing a single time and about 1.6% taken by the ten largest. Sequencing was performed on peripheral blood, taken after pregnancy. These TCRs come from a female donor in good health, enrolled as a control in a pregnancy study. Each CDR3 is given with its conserved first and last residue. The order of the fields is V gene, D gene, CDR3 length, J gene, clone size, CDR3 DNA, CDR3 protein. The D gene is left open where the match is weak. Size is omitted from some rows. Given values are once, few, many or a class for expanded clones.

TRBV15,.,15,TRBJ1-4,.,TGTGCCACCAGCAGAGATCGAGCTTACAATGAAAAACTGTTTTTT,CATSRDRAYNEKLFF
TRBV11-1,TRBD1,16,TRBJ2-5,.,TGTGCCAGCAGCTTATATTTGGTCAGGGGGCAAGAGACCCAGTACTTC,CASSLYLVRGQETQYF
TRBV6-4,.,14,TRBJ2-1,.,TGTGCCAGCAGTGAGGGGGGTTCCTACAATGAGCAGTTCTTC,CASSEGGSYNEQFF
TRBV28,TRBD1,16,TRBJ1-2,.,TGTGCCAGCAGTTTATTCCGACAGGGCCCTAACTATGGCTACACCTTC,CASSLFRQGPNYGYTF
TRBV29-1,TRBD1,15,TRBJ1-2,.,TGCAGCGTGGAACCTCAGACAGGGGGCAACTATGGCTACACCTTC,CSVEPQTGGNYGYTF
TRBV4-3,TRBD2,16,TRBJ2-3,.,TGCGCCAGCAGCCAAGATAGGGGACTAATCACAGATACGCAGTATTTT,CASSQDRGLITDTQYF
TRBV7-2,.,15,TRBJ1-1,.,TGTGCCAGCAGCTTACGGACAAACCTGAACACTGAAGCTTTCTTT,CASSLRTNLNTEAFF
TRBV7-2,.,14,TRBJ1-1,.,TGTGCCAGCAGCTTAGTCCACTTGAACACTGAAGCTTTCTTT,CASSLVHLNTEAFF
TRBV19,.,13,TRBJ1-1,.,TGTGCCAGTAGTTCCAGGGGATTCGCTGAAGCTTTCTTT,CASSSRGFAEAFF
TRBV2,.,14,TRBJ1-5,.,TGTGCCAGCAGTGGCATGGGAAGGGGACAGCCCCAGCATTTT,CASSGMGRGQPQHF
TRBV6-5,.,15,TRBJ2-2,.,TGTGCCAGCAGTTACACCGGACAGTACACCGGGGAGCTGTTTTTT,CASSYTGQYTGELFF
TRBV5-1,.,14,TRBJ2-7,.,TGCGCCAGCAGCTTGGACAGCCGTAGCTACGAGCAGTACTTC,CASSLDSRSYEQYF
TRBV7-2,TRBD1,14,TRBJ2-7,.,TGTGCCAGCAGCTTGGGGACAGATGTCTACGAGCAGTACTTC,CASSLGTDVYEQYF
TRBV6-5,TRBD1,15,TRBJ2-2,.,TGTGCCAGCAGTTACGGGACAGGTGATACCGGGGAGCTGTTTTTT,CASSYGTGDTGELFF
TRBV7-9,.,14,TRBJ2-1,.,TGTGCCAGCAGCTCAGGGCCATCCTACAATGAGCAGTTCTTC,CASSSGPSYNEQFF
TRBV7-9,TRBD1,15,TRBJ1-2,.,TGTGCCAGCAGCCCTGGGGACAGGGCTAACTATGGCTACACCTTC,CASSPGDRANYGYTF
TRBV6-6,.,14,TRBJ1-4,.,TGTGCCAGCTCTATACAGATCTTTAATGAAAAACTGTTTTTT,CASSIQIFNEKLFF
TRBV6-5,TRBD1,16,TRBJ2-7,.,TGTGCCAGCAGTTACTCGACAGGGAAGAGCTCCTACGAGCAGTACTTC,CASSYSTGKSSYEQYF
TRBV6-4,.,14,TRBJ1-1,.,TGTGCCAGCAGTGACCCTCCCGGGACACCTGAAGCTTTCTTT,CASSDPPGTPEAFF
TRBV10-2,TRBD1,15,TRBJ1-1,.,TGCGCCAGCCTTGGGGCTACAGGGGCAAGCACTGAAGCTTTCTTT,CASLGATGASTEAFF
TRBV5-6,.,17,TRBJ2-4,few,TGTGCCAGCAGCTTGGACGTTGGAGCGTGGGCCAAAAACATTCAGTACTTC,CASSLDVGAWAKNIQYF
TRBV5-5,.,14,TRBJ2-1,.,TGTGCCAGCAGCCCCGAGCCTTTCAACAATGAGCAGTTCTTC,CASSPEPFNNEQFF
TRBV7-2,.,13,TRBJ1-4,once,TGTGCCAGCAGCTTCCGGGGGGAGGAAAAACTGTTTTTT,CASSFRGEEKLFF
TRBV10-3,.,17,TRBJ1-6,.,TGTGCCATCAGTGACAGGGGTCAGGGCTCCTATAATTCACCCCTCCACTTT,CAISDRGQGSYNSPLHF
TRBV5-1,TRBD1,15,TRBJ2-3,.,TGCGCCAGCAGCGTTACAGGGGTCCACACAGATACGCAGTATTTT,CASSVTGVHTDTQYF
TRBV5-1,TRBD1,15,TRBJ2-7,.,TGCGCCAGCAGCTTGGGGCAGGGGGTAAAGTACGAGCAGTACTTC,CASSLGQGVKYEQYF
TRBV5-1,TRBD1,15,TRBJ2-7,few,TGCGCCAGCAGCCCAGGGGGCAGCGTCACCTACGAGCAGTACTTC,CASSPGGSVTYEQYF
TRBV15,.,19,TRBJ1-4,.,TGTGCCACCAGCAGGGAATTCAACGCACAACAGGGCCCCACGGGAAAACTGTTTTTT,CATSREFNAQQGPTGKLFF
TRBV2,TRBD2,15,TRBJ2-1,.,TGTGCCAGCAGTTCGACTAGCGGATCCTACAATGAGCAGTTCTTC,CASSSTSGSYNEQFF